A single sample gave rise to the 8 T cell receptor beta chains below, sequenced in a study of blood T cells in healthy people across ages. The authors ran a second PCR of roughly 6 to 11 cycles using a sample-barcoded 5' primer and a J-beta primer mix. From the 5' RACE reads, TCRdb called clonotypes with MiXCR, one entry per CDR3 protein. Of approximately 690,000 distinct CDR3 sequences in the sample, 40% to 50% are singletons; the top ten hold roughly 30%. The sample taken for sequencing was blood. These receptors were taken from an elderly man in good health.

The rearrangement uses TRBV20-1 and TRBJ2-1; 8 bases are a match to TRBD2. Germline assignment: CDR1 DFQATT and CDR2 SNEGSKA (reference sequence). Unmatched junction bases numbered 6, after V lost 3 bases and J lost 5 bases. This CDR3 spans 14 amino acids. CDR3 sequence: CSARPGLGDNEQFF. In DNA form, the CDR3 reads TGCAGTGCTAGGCCGGGACTAGGGGACAATGAGCAGTTCTTC.

CDR3 in amino acids: CASNNYGAETQYF. The CDR3 DNA reads as TGTGCCAGCAATAACTATGGTGCAGAGACCCAGTACTTC. The chain has TRBV6-2 or TRBV6-3 and TRBJ2-5; D not resolved. Germline CDR1 and CDR2: MNHEY and SVGEGT. V lost 7 bases, J lost 4 bases, and 13 bases lay in between. The CDR3 is 13 amino acids.

This clonotype was seen a few times. V gene TRBV18 combines with J gene TRBJ2-1, with 8 bases identical to TRBD1. The CDR3 length is 16 residues. Trimming cost V 2 bases and J 7 bases; bases outside gene matches: 10. CDR1 KGHSH and CDR2 LQKENI come from the germline V gene. This CDR3 reads CASSPWKAGGRNEQFF. CDR3 nucleotide sequence: TGTGCCAGCTCACCATGGAAGGCAGGGGGCAGGAATGAGCAGTTCTTC.

In this sample, this clonotype turned up a few times. This chain connects TRBV7-9 to TRBJ1-4, with D possibly being TRBD1 (5 bases). Trimming left V 3 bases short and J 8 bases short, with 13 bases between. The germline gives CDR1 SEHNR, CDR2 FQNEAQ (reference sequence). This CDR3 is 14 amino acids long. CDR3 loop: CASSLRWGDEKLFF. The DNA for the CDR3 is TGTGCCAGCAGCTTGCGATGGGGGGACGAAAAACTGTTTTTT. Variable domain in full (rest from reference TRBV7-9 and TRBJ1-4): DTGVSQNPRHKITKRGQNVTFRCDPISEHNRLYWYRQTLGQGPEFLTYFQNEAQLEKSRLLSDRFSAERPKGSFSTLEIQRTEQGDSAMYLCASSLRWGDEKLFFGSGTQLSVL.

This clonotype was seen more than once but under ten times. The J gene is TRBJ2-1, the V gene TRBV20-1; TRBD2 agrees at 7 bases. The J segment lost 5 bases and the V segment lost 1 base, leaving 5 bases of the junction unmatched. Germline V gene lookup returns CDR1 DFQATT and CDR2 SNEGSKA (reference sequence). This CDR3 region has 14 residues. CDR3 in DNA: TGCAGTGCTAGAGCGGGGAGGGCCCACAATGAGCAGTTCTTC. Translating gives CSARAGRAHNEQFF.

This clonotype was detected a few times. This chain uses TRBV20-1 with TRBJ2-5; 8 bases fit TRBD2. Germline V lookup: CDR1 DFQATT, CDR2 SNEGSKA (reference sequence). Trimming removed 3 bases from V and 0 bases from J; junction bases left unmatched: 6. The CDR3 has 15 residues. Here the CDR3 DNA reads TGCAGTGCTAGGCCTCAGCGGGGGTACCAAGAGACCCAGTACTTC. It translates to CSARPQRGYQETQYF.

V is TRBV28 and J is TRBJ2-1, with 9 bases aligning to TRBD2. The V gene's germline CDR1 is MDHEN and CDR2 SYDVKM. Germline trimming cut 5 bases from V and 7 bases from J; bases unmatched to any gene: 15. This CDR3 spans 17 amino acids. In nucleotides, the CDR3 is TGTGCCAGCAGTCTAGCACGAAGCGGGAGGCGGAGAAATGAGCAGTTCTTC. Protein product: CASSLARSGRRRNEQFF.

This chain connects TRBV6-2 or TRBV6-3 to TRBJ2-7; 10 bases align to TRBD1. The CDR3 consists of 14 residues. Germline values: CDR1 MNHEY, CDR2 SVGEGT. V gave up 4 bases and J gave up 2 bases; unmatched junction bases: 2. The CDR3 sequence: CASSSTGGAYEQYF. The CDR3 region has the DNA TGTGCCAGCAGTTCGACAGGGGGCGCCTACGAGCAGTACTTC.